Following are 18 T cell receptor beta chains from one sample sequenced in a study of T cell repertoires in cytomegalovirus infection (dated by TCRdb to the late 2010s). Instrument on record: Illumina HiSeq 1500. Through fastp at Q25 and MiXCR, TCRdb rebuilt clones from the public reads, retaining in-frame beta chains. A single entry per CDR3 protein holds the most common genes and DNA from its merged rows. This sample is represented by some 180,000 distinct CDR3 sequences; roughly 20% of them were singletons. The ten biggest clones cover roughly 2.9% of the sample. Input material: PBMCs. These receptors all come from a human donor in good health (CMV status not recorded). Some clones in this sample may be carry-over from other donors' samples.

This clonotype was detected only once. CDR3 loop: CASSHYTEAFF. The DNA of the CDR3 is TGCGCCAGCAGCCATTACACTGAAGCTTTCTTT. The chain recombines TRBV4-1 with TRBJ1-1; D uncertain. The CDR3 extends over 11 amino acids. The germline V gene has CDR1 MGHRA and CDR2 YSYEKL. The V end lost 3 bases, the J end lost 3 bases, and 2 bases lay between the germline ends.

This clonotype was counted between two and nine times. This chain's CDR3 is CASSVVAGAVEQYF. CDR3 DNA: TGTGCCAGCAGCGTAGTAGCGGGAGCCGTCGAGCAGTACTTC. This chain uses TRBV9 with TRBJ2-7; 9 positions match TRBD2. This CDR3 is 14 amino acids long. Per germline, CDR1 SGDLS and CDR2 YYNGEE. Trimming cost V 0 bases and J 6 bases; bases outside gene matches: 4.

This clonotype appeared many times. The V and J genes are TRBV7-9 and TRBJ2-7, with 8 bases matching TRBD2. This CDR3 region has 15 residues. V shed 4 bases and J 3 bases; nucleotides not matched to a gene: 8. Germline lookup yields CDR1 SEHNR and CDR2 FQNEAQ (reference sequence). The CDR3 sequence is CASSSEREIHYEQYF. Here the CDR3 DNA reads TGTGCCAGCAGCTCCGAGCGGGAGATCCACTACGAGCAGTACTTC.

This clonotype was seen more than once but under ten times. CDR3 region: CASSRVSGGAGETQYF. DNA of the CDR3: TGCGCCAGCAGCCGAGTTAGCGGGGGGGCCGGAGAGACCCAGTACTTC. V usage is TRBV4-1 and J usage is TRBJ2-5, with 11 bases fitting TRBD2. V trimming: 4 bases; J trimming: 4 bases; junction bases outside the gene matches: 8. Germline CDR1 and CDR2: MGHRA and YSYEKL. The CDR3 extends over 16 amino acids.

The chain is built from TRBV6-1 and TRBJ1-5; D not certain. Germline V gene data show CDR1 as MNHNS and CDR2 as SASEGT. The CDR3 has 15 residues. V was pared by 8 bases and J by 0 bases, with 14 bases between. Here the CDR3 reads CASRLVPDSNQPQHF. The CDR3, as DNA: TGTGCCAGCCGCCTGGTGCCGGATAGCAATCAGCCCCAGCATTTT.

CDR3 sequence: CASSSGQAKWSPYEQYF. In DNA form, the CDR3 reads TGTGCCAGCAGCTCTGGACAGGCGAAGTGGTCTCCCTACGAGCAGTACTTC. The V call is TRBV5-6, the J call TRBJ2-7, with 7 bases aligning to TRBD1. Unmatched junction bases numbered 14, after V lost 3 bases and J lost 2 bases. The CDR3 is made up of 17 amino acids. The V gene's germline CDR1 is SGHDT and CDR2 YYEEEE.

This clonotype has more than one count but fewer than ten. CDR3 nucleotides: TGTGCCATCCGGGACAGGGTCTCCGGGGAGCTGTTTTTT. Translation: CAIRDRVSGELFF. The rearrangement links TRBV10-3 to TRBJ2-2, with TRBD1 identical over 9 bases. After removal of 8 bases from V and 6 bases from J, the junction contained 4 bases not matched to a gene. The CDR3 runs 13 residues. Germline-derived CDR1 and CDR2 are ENHRY and SYGVKD.

There are a few counts of this clonotype. This sequence joins TRBV5-6 and TRBJ1-3, with 8 bases fitting TRBD1. V lost 6 bases, J lost 4 bases, and 6 bases stayed unmatched. Looked up from germline, CDR1 is SGHDT and CDR2 is YYEEEE. There are 14 residues in the CDR3. CDR3 coding DNA: TGTGCCAGCACCTTCTACAGGGGGGGAAACACCATATATTTT. It encodes CASTFYRGGNTIYF.

Many counts were recorded for this clonotype. V and J are TRBV6-2 or TRBV6-3 and TRBJ2-3, with D possibly TRBD2 on 5 matching bases. There are 18 residues in the CDR3. The germline V and J ends were trimmed by 0 bases and 2 bases, with 18 bases remaining between them. Germline V gives CDR1 MNHEY, CDR2 SVGEGT. CDR3 DNA sequence: TGTGCCAGCAGTTACTCGAAGGGAGAGGCGGAACTCACAGATACGCAGTATTTT. Its translation is CASSYSKGEAELTDTQYF.

The chain joins TRBV7-4 to TRBJ2-3, with D hard to call. Deletions cut 5 bases from V and 2 bases from J, with 8 bases between. Looked up from germline, CDR1 is SGHVT and CDR2 is SQSDAQ. The CDR3 length is 13 residues. CDR3 residues: CASSREYTDTQYF. The CDR3 DNA follows: TGTGCCAGCAGCCGAGAATACACAGATACGCAGTATTTT.

This clonotype was recorded a few times. The chain combines TRBV4-2 with TRBJ2-1, with 9 bases that match TRBD1. V lost 3 bases to trimming and J lost 6 bases; unmatched junction nucleotides: 9. In germline, CDR1 is LGHNA, CDR2 YNFKEQ. CDR3 length equals 16 residues. CDR3 loop: CASSHVGQGQINEQFF. The CDR3 coding sequence is TGTGCCAGCAGCCATGTGGGACAGGGCCAGATCAATGAGCAGTTCTTC.

In its sample, this clonotype was seen a few times. The J gene is TRBJ1-6, the V gene TRBV6-5, with D uncertain. The ends were cut back, 6 bases at V and 3 bases at J, with 12 bases in the middle. Germline CDR1 reads MNHEY; CDR2 reads SVGAGI. The CDR3 totals 15 residues. In DNA, the CDR3 is TGTGCCAGCAGGACCGGGCTGCTCTATAATTCACCCCTCCACTTT. Translated: CASRTGLLYNSPLHF.

This clonotype was observed many times. The chain recombines TRBV7-2 with TRBJ2-5, with 8 bases identical to TRBD1. CDR1 and CDR2 from the germline V gene are SGHTA and FQGNSA. The CDR3 has 14 residues. The junction had 7 bases not matched to a gene; V was cut back by 5 bases and J by 5 bases. CDR3 in DNA: TGTGCCAGCAGCCCTGGACAGGGAAGGGAGACCCAGTACTTC. Amino acid sequence: CASSPGQGRETQYF.

This clonotype was seen a handful of times. This chain uses TRBV3-1 with TRBJ2-7; TRBD1 agrees at 7 bases. Germline assignment: CDR1 LGHDT and CDR2 YNNKEL (reference sequence). The V segment lost 3 bases and the J segment 2 bases; nucleotides outside the gene matches: 10. This CDR3 contains 16 residues. DNA of the CDR3: TGTGCCAGCAGCCAGGAACTGACAGGGCGACCCTACGAGCAGTACTTC. Protein product: CASSQELTGRPYEQYF.

The chain recombines TRBV12-3 or TRBV12-4 with TRBJ2-7; 8 bases align to TRBD1. Germline trimming cut 7 bases from V and 4 bases from J; bases unmatched to any gene: 9. The CDR3 contains 14 residues. The CDR3 here is CASTLGTGGYEQYF. In DNA, the CDR3 is TGTGCCAGCACTTTGGGCACAGGGGGGTACGAGCAGTACTTC.

The chain has TRBV23-1 and TRBJ2-7, with D unresolved. TRBV23-1 belongs to the ORF category, with a function that is uncertain. The ends were cut back, 2 bases at V and 0 bases at J, with 17 bases in the middle. The CDR3 is 17 residues long. The CDR3 nucleotides read TGCGCCAGCAGTCAACCCCAGGCCAGCGACCCCTCCTACGAGCAGTACTTC. Amino acids: CASSQPQASDPSYEQYF.

In its sample, this clonotype was seen many times. The chain couples TRBV7-9 to TRBJ2-5; 11 bases align to TRBD2. Germline V gene sequence: CDR1 SEHNR, CDR2 FQNEAQ (reference sequence). The J segment lost 0 bases and the V segment lost 5 bases, leaving 2 bases of the junction unmatched. The CDR3 loop spans 15 amino acids. The CDR3 DNA sequence: TGTGCCAGCAGCAGGACTAGCGGGTACCAAGAGACCCAGTACTTC. This sequence encodes CASSRTSGYQETQYF.

This clonotype was counted ten times or more. The J gene is TRBJ1-4, the V gene TRBV7-2, with D perhaps TRBD1 (6 bases). Germline assignment: CDR1 SGHTA and CDR2 FQGNSA. The V and J ends lost 6 bases and 5 bases respectively, with 19 bases between them. CDR3 length equals 16 residues. The CDR3 nucleotides are TGTGCCAGCAGTCCTGCCCTCAGGGGAGGGAATGAAAAACTGTTTTTT. Translating it yields CASSPALRGGNEKLFF.